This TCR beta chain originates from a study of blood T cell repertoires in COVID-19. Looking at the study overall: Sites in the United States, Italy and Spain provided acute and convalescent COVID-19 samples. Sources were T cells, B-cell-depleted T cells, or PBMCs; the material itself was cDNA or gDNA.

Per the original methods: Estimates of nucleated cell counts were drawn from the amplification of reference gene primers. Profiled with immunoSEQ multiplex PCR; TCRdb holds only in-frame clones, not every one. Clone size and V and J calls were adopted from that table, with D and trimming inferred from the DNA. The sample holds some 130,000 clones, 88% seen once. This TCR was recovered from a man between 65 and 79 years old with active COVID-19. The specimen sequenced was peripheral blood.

CDR3 region: CASSLQGGGRSTGELFF. The CDR3 DNA sequence: TGCGCCAGCAGCCTCCAGGGAGGCGGGAGGTCAACCGGGGAGCTGTTTTTT. V is TRBV4-1 and J is TRBJ2-2; 8 bases fit TRBD2. Germline lookup yields CDR1 MGHRA and CDR2 YSYEKL. J lost 5 bases, V lost 4 bases, and 12 bases had no gene match. The CDR3 spans 17 residues.